The present entry profiles one T cell receptor (beta chain) with its context. Random hexamers were used to reverse transcribe an amount of 0.5 to 1 ug RNA. Coverage of TCR beta CDR3 amplification by immunoSEQ multiplex PCR extended to 54 Vbeta and 13 Jbeta. TCRdb used MiXCR to reprocess the immunoSEQ multiplex PCR reads, holding one entry per CDR3 protein. The sample lists some 200,000 distinct CDR3 sequences; over 85% were seen once. This entry is derived from a study of CD8 T cells in Susac syndrome. Sequencing of TCR beta, carried out with a high-throughput approach, was applied to CD8+ and CD4+ T cells from the blood. Trimming stripped 2 bases from V and 8 bases from J, with 18 bases between. The CDR3 is made up of 15 amino acids. Germline V lookup: CDR1 MNHEY, CDR2 SVGAGI.

The rearrangement links TRBV6-5 to TRBJ1-2, with D tentatively TRBD1 (5 bases). Source material: CD4+ T cells from PBMCs. This TCR derives from a human donor in good health. DNA for the CDR3: TGTGCCAGCAGTTACCGGGCAGGGAGGTCCCACGGCTACACCTTC. This sequence encodes CASSYRAGRSHGYTF.